This record covers a single T cell receptor beta chain. The data are from a study of blood T cell repertoires in COVID-19. CDR1 and CDR2 (germline): SGHRS, YFSETQ. This CDR3 is built from 14 residues. The trim removed 0 bases at V and 7 bases at J, leaving 3 bases unmatched. Original processing methods: The assay estimated nucleated cells by amplifying reference gene primers. Produced via immunoSEQ multiplex PCR; TCRdb's table is partial and in-frame only. D and trimming were read from the DNA, whereas the V and J calls and clone size are those reported in that table. Found here are around 700,000 clones, 85% to 90% of them singletons; the top ten hold roughly 0.26%.

The chain couples TRBV5-1 to TRBJ2-7; TRBD2 agrees at 11 bases. The specimen sequenced was peripheral blood. This TCR came from a woman aged 18-29 years with acute or convalescent COVID-19. CDR3 DNA sequence: TGCGCCAGCAGCTTGGAGGGGACTAGCGGAGAGCAGTACTTC. Translating it yields CASSLEGTSGEQYF.